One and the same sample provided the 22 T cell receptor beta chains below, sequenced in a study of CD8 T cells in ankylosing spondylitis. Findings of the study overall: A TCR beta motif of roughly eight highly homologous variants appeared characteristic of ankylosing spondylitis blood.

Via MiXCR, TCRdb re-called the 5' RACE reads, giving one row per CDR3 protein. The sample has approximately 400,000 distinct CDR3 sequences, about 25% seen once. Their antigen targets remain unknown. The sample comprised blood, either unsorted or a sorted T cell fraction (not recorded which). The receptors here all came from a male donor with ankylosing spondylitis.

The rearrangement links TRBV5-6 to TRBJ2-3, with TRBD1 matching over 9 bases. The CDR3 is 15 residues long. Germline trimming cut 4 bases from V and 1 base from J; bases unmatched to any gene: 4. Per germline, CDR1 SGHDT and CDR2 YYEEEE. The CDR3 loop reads CASSPRDRGTDTQYF. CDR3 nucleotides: TGTGCCAGCAGCCCCCGGGACAGGGGCACAGATACGCAGTATTTT.

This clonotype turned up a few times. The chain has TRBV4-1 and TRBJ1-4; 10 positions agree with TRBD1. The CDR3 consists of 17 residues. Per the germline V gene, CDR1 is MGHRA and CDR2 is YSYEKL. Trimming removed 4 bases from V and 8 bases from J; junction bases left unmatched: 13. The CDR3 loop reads CASSPSSGTGEREKLFF. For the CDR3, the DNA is TGCGCCAGCAGCCCAAGTTCAGGGACAGGGGAGCGAGAAAAACTGTTTTTT.

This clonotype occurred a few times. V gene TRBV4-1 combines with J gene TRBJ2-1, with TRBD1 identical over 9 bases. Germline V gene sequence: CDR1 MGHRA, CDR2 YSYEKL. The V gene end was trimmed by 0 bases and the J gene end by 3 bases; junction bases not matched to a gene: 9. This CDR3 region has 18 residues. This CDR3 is CASSQDIPGQGNYNEQFF. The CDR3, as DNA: TGCGCCAGCAGCCAAGATATCCCCGGACAGGGGAACTACAATGAGCAGTTCTTC.

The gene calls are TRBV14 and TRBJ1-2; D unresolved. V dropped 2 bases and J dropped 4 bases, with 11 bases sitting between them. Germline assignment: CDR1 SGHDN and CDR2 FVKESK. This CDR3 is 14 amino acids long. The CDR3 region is CASSQLGASYGYTF. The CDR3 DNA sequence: TGTGCCAGCAGCCAACTAGGAGCAAGCTATGGCTACACCTTC.

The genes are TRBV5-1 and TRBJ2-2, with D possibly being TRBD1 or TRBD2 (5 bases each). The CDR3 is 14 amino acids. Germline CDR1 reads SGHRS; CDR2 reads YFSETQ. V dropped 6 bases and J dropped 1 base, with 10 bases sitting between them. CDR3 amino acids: CASMGVQNTGELFF. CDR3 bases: TGCGCCAGCATGGGGGTCCAGAACACCGGGGAGCTGTTTTTT.

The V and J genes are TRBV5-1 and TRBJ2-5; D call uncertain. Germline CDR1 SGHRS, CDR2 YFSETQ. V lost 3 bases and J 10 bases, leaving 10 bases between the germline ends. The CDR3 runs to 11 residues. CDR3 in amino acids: CASSSPGSQYF. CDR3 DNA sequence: TGCGCCAGCAGCTCTCCTGGTAGCCAGTACTTC.

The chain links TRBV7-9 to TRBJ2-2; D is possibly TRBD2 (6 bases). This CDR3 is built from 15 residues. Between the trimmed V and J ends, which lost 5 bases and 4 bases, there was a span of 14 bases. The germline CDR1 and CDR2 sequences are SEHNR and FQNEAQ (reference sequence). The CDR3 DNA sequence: TGTGCCAGCAGCCTGACTAGTCCGGGCACCGGGGAGCTGTTTTTT. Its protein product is CASSLTSPGTGELFF. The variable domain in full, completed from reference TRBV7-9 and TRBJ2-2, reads DTGVSQNPRHKITKRGQNVTFRCDPISEHNRLYWYRQTLGQGPEFLTYFQNEAQLEKSRLLSDRFSAERPKGSFSTLEIQRTEQGDSAMYLCASSLTSPGTGELFFGEGSRLTVL.

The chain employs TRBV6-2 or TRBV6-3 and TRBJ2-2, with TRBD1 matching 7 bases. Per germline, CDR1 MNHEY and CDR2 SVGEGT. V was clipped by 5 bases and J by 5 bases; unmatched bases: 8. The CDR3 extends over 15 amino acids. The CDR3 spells CASSDGTAKTGELFF. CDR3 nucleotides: TGTGCCAGCAGTGACGGGACAGCTAAAACCGGGGAGCTGTTTTTT.

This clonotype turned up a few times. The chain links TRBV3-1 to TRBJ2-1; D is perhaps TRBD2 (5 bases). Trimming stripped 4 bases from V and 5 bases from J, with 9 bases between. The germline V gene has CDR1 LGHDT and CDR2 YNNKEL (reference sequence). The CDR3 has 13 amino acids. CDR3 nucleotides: TGTGCCAGCAGCCCGGACTCAAACAATGAGCAGTTCTTC. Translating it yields CASSPDSNNEQFF.

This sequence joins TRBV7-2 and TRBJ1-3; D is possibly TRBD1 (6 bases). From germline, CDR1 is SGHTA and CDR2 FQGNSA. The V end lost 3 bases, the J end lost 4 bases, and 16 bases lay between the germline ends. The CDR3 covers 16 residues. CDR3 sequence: CASSLSSGASGNTIYF. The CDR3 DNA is TGTGCCAGCAGCTTGAGTTCGGGGGCGTCCGGAAACACCATATATTTT.

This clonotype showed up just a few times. The CDR3, as DNA: TGTGCCAGCAGCGAATTGGGACAGGGGGGCTCCTACGAGCAGTACTTC. Its protein product is CASSELGQGGSYEQYF. The chain has TRBV5-6 and TRBJ2-7; 11 bases are a match to TRBD1. J was trimmed by 0 bases and V by 4 bases; bases with no gene match: 6. This CDR3 region has 16 residues. Looked up from germline, CDR1 is SGHDT and CDR2 is YYEEEE.

The CDR3 coding sequence is TGTGCCAGCAGTAGACAGGAGAGCTCCTACAATGAGCAGTTCTTC. It encodes CASSRQESSYNEQFF. This chain links TRBV12-3 or TRBV12-4 with TRBJ2-1; a possible D gene is TRBD1 (6 bases). The length of the CDR3 is 15 residues. The V end was cut by 5 bases, the J end by 0 bases, with 11 bases between.

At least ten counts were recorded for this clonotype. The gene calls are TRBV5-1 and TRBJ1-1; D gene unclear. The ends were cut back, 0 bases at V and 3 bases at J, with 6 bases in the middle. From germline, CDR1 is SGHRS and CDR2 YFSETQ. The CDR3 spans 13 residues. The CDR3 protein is CASSLEAYTEAFF. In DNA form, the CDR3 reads TGCGCCAGCAGCTTGGAGGCTTACACTGAAGCTTTCTTT.

This chain's CDR3 is CSASGTSENSYNEQFF. The CDR3 nucleotides read TGCAGTGCTAGCGGGACTAGCGAGAACTCCTACAATGAGCAGTTCTTC. The chain links TRBV20-1 to TRBJ2-1, with 10 bases identical to TRBD2. The CDR3 covers 16 residues. Per the germline V gene, CDR1 is DFQATT and CDR2 is SNEGSKA (reference sequence). Trimming cost V 3 bases and J 0 bases; bases outside gene matches: 5.

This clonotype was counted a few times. CDR3 coding DNA: TGTGCCAGCAGCTTGGCGGGTCCGTCCAAAAACATTCAGTACTTC. This encodes CASSLAGPSKNIQYF. V gene TRBV5-5 combines with J gene TRBJ2-4; D gene unclear. V lost 0 bases, J lost 2 bases, and 9 bases lay in between. The germline V gene has CDR1 SGHKS and CDR2 YYEKEE (reference sequence). This CDR3 contains 15 residues.

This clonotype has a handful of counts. CDR3 DNA: TGCGCCAGCAGCTTGGAGGGACTAGCGGGAGGTCAAGATACGCAGTATTTT. This sequence encodes CASSLEGLAGGQDTQYF. The rearrangement links TRBV5-1 to TRBJ2-3; 15 bases line up with TRBD2. V lost 0 bases to trimming and J lost 5 bases; unmatched junction nucleotides: 4. Germline CDR1 and CDR2: SGHRS and YFSETQ. The CDR3 runs 17 residues.

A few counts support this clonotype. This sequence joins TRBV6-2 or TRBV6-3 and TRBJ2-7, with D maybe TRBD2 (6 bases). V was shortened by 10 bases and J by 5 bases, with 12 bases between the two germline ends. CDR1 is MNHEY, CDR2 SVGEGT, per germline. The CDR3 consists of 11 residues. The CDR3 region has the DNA TGTGCCATCCGGAGGGTCGACGAGCAGTACTTC. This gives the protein CAIRRVDEQYF.

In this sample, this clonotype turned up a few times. The CDR3 DNA reads TGCAGTGCAATGACCGGGAGCTCCTACGAGCAGTACTTC. Its translation: CSAMTGSSYEQYF. This chain joins TRBV20-1 and TRBJ2-7; a possible D gene is TRBD2 (6 bases). The CDR3 sequence is 13 residues long. CDR1 is DFQATT, CDR2 SNEGSKA, per germline (reference sequence). Trimming stripped 6 bases from V and 0 bases from J, with 12 bases between.

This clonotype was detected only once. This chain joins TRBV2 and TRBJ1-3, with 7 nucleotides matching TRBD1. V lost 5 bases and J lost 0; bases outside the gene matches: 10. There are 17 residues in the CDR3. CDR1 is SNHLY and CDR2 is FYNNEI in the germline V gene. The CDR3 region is CASSFSGGTISGNTIYF. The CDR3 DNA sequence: TGTGCCAGCAGTTTTTCAGGGGGGACCATCTCTGGAAACACCATATATTTT. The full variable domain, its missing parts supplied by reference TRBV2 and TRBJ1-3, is EPEVTQTPSHQVTQMGQEVILRCVPISNHLYFYWYRQILGQKVEFLVSFYNNEISEKSEIFDDQFSVERPDGSNFTLKIRSTKLEDSAMYFCASSFSGGTISGNTIYFGEGSWLTVV.

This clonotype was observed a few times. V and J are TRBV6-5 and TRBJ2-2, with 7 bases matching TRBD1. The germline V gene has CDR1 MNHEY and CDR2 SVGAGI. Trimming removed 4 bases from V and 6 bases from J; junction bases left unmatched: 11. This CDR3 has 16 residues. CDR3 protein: CASSFEGQPIPGELFF. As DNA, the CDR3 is TGTGCCAGCAGTTTTGAGGGACAGCCTATTCCCGGGGAGCTGTTTTTT.

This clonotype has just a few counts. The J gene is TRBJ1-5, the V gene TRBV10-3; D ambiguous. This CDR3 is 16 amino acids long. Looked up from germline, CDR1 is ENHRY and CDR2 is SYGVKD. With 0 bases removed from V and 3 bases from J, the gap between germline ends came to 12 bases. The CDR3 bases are TGTGCCATCAGTGAGTCGGGAGACCTCTTCAATCAGCCCCAGCATTTT. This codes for CAISESGDLFNQPQHF.

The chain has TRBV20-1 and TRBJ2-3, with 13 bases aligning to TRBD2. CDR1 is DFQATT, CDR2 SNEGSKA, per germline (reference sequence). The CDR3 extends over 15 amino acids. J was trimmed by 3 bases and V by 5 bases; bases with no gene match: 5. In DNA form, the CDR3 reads TGCAGTGCTGGCCCGGGACTAGCGGGGACAGATACGCAGTATTTT. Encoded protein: CSAGPGLAGTDTQYF.